Listed below are T cell receptor beta chains from one sample, sequenced in a study of metastatic and nonmetastatic thyroid tumors. With MiXCR, TCRdb reprocessed the PCR reads. Among around 35,000 clones listed, more than 15% were seen once. Sequenced sample: blood. Receptors were obtained from a female donor with papillary thyroid cancer or a benign thyroid nodule (not recorded which). Some clones in this sample may be carry-over from other donors' samples. Both conserved end residues are part of each CDR3. A D gene is named only where the DNA matches it firmly. Rows may omit the clone size; those that give it use once, few, many or a size class.

J,V,D,size,DNA,CDR3
TRBJ2-5,TRBV7-9,.,many,TGTGCCAGCAGCTTAGGTCGCTTCCAAGAGACCCAGTACTTC,CASSLGRFQETQYF
TRBJ1-5,TRBV30,.,.,TGTGCCTGGACCCTAGGAATCGGGAGCAATCAGCCCCAGCATTTT,CAWTLGIGSNQPQHF
TRBJ1-2,TRBV28,.,many,TGTGCCAGCACCCAGGACGCTTCCTATGGCTACACCTTC,CASTQDASYGYTF
TRBJ2-2,TRBV20-1,.,many,TGCAGTGCTAGAGCGCACGGGGAGCTGTTTTTT,CSARAHGELFF
TRBJ1-1,TRBV5-1,TRBD1,.,TGCGCCAGCAGCAAGAGGACAGGAGCAAACACTGAAGCTTTCTTT,CASSKRTGANTEAFF
TRBJ2-2,TRBV5-1,.,many,TGCGCCAGCAGCCCCCAGGGTGAAATCGGGGAGCTGTTTTTT,CASSPQGEIGELFF
TRBJ2-7,TRBV7-2,.,.,TGTGCCAGCAGCTTAGCTGCGGACTACCAAGTTTACGAGCAGTACTTC,CASSLAADYQVYEQYF
TRBJ2-1,TRBV11-2,TRBD2,many,TGTGCCAGCAGCTTAGACTGGACTAGTAGTGGGTTCGATGAGCAGTTCTTC,CASSLDWTSSGFDEQFF
TRBJ2-2,TRBV7-3,.,many,TGTGCCAGCAGCCTTCTCGGGGACGGGGAGCTGTTTTTT,CASSLLGDGELFF
TRBJ1-6,TRBV5-1,.,.,TGCACCAGCAGCTTGGAAGGTTGGGGGTCTAATTCACCCCTACACTTT,CTSSLEGWGSNSPLHF
TRBJ1-5,TRBV28,.,.,TGTGCCAGCAGTACCCCAGGGCTAGGGAAGCCACAGCATTTT,CASSTPGLGKPQHF
TRBJ2-3,TRBV7-9,.,many,TGTGCCAGCAGCTCGGGACAATTAGTAGATACGCAGTATTTT,CASSSGQLVDTQYF
TRBJ1-2,TRBV6-5,.,.,TGTGCCACCATTTGGCAGGGTCTTTATGGCTACACCTTC,CATIWQGLYGYTF
TRBJ2-1,TRBV19,TRBD1,many,TGTGCCAGTAGACCTAGACCGGGACAGGGGGTGAACAATGAGCAGTTCTTC,CASRPRPGQGVNNEQFF
TRBJ1-1,TRBV7-9,.,many,TGTGCCAGCAGCTTATTCTCCGGGACTGAAGCTTTCTTT,CASSLFSGTEAFF
TRBJ2-7,TRBV6-5,TRBD1,medium-sized,TGTGCCAGCAGTTACCCACCGGGACAGGGTGGAAACGAGCAGTACTTC,CASSYPPGQGGNEQYF
TRBJ2-1,TRBV11-2,.,.,TGTGCCAGCAGCTTTGTCCGGCTGTGTGATCAGTTCTTC,CASSFVRLCDQFF
TRBJ1-5,TRBV2,.,few,TGTGCCAGCAGCCCTAGACAGGGCAATCAGCCCCAGCATTTT,CASSPRQGNQPQHF
TRBJ2-7,TRBV6-1,TRBD1,medium-sized,TGTGCCAGCAGAAGACAGGGTTTGAGGGAGCAGTACTTC,CASRRQGLREQYF
TRBJ2-1,TRBV20-1,.,many,TGCAGTGCTAGTCGAGGAGATTTCAATGAGCAGTTCTTC,CSASRGDFNEQFF
TRBJ1-4,TRBV2,.,many,TGTGCCAGCAGCGGGGCGGGAGAAAAACTGTTTTTT,CASSGAGEKLFF
TRBJ1-1,TRBV7-3,.,many,TGTGCCAGCAGCCCCCAGATGGGTAAGAACACTGAAGCTTTCTTT,CASSPQMGKNTEAFF
TRBJ1-2,TRBV30,.,many,TGTGCCTGGGACGACGGGTATCGAGGTAGCTACACCTTC,CAWDDGYRGSYTF
TRBJ2-7,TRBV20-1,.,many,TGCAGTGCTGAGGGGCCCTACGAGCAGTACTTC,CSAEGPYEQYF
TRBJ1-2,TRBV20-1,.,many,TGCAGTGCTAGACATCCCCGGGACTTGGTCGTCCCAACTGGCTATGGCTACACCTTC,CSARHPRDLVVPTGYGYTF
TRBJ2-1,TRBV20-1,TRBD2,many,TGCAGTGCTAGAGTCTCGGGGGGAACGGGTGAGCAGTTCTTC,CSARVSGGTGEQFF
TRBJ2-7,TRBV7-2,.,many,TGTGCCAGCAGCTTAGCGGCGGGGGCCCTCTACGAGCAGTACTTC,CASSLAAGALYEQYF
TRBJ2-7,TRBV4-3,.,many,TGCGCCAGCAGCCAAAGCTTCCAGTCCTACGAGCAGTACTTC,CASSQSFQSYEQYF
TRBJ2-5,TRBV5-4,.,many,TGTGCCAGCAGCCCGACTATAAATACAGAGCAAGAGACCCAGTACTTC,CASSPTINTEQETQYF
TRBJ2-3,TRBV6-1,TRBD2,many,TGTGCCAGCAGTAAATCTAGCGGGAGCGGCACAGATACGCAGTATTTT,CASSKSSGSGTDTQYF
TRBJ1-1,TRBV6-2/TRBV6-3,TRBD1,.,TGTGCCAGCAGCCATAGCTCGTCCGGGACAGGTGACACTGAAGCCTTCTTT,CASSHSSSGTGDTEAFF
TRBJ1-6,TRBV5-1,.,many,TGCGCCAGCAGCCCCCCCGAGGACCAGAATAATTCACCCCTCCACTTT,CASSPPEDQNNSPLHF
TRBJ1-1,TRBV4-2,.,many,TGTGCCAGCAGCCAAGGACACCCGAACACTGAAGCTTTCTTT,CASSQGHPNTEAFF
TRBJ2-1,TRBV6-1,.,medium-sized,TGTGCCAGCAGTTTGCGGGGAATCATCAATGAGCAGTTCTTC,CASSLRGIINEQFF
TRBJ1-6,TRBV19,TRBD1,many,TGTGCCAGTACCGCGACAGGGAGCTATAATTCACCCCTCCACTTT,CASTATGSYNSPLHF
TRBJ2-7,TRBV6-1,TRBD1,.,TGTGCCAGCAATCCGGGACAGTTCTACGAGCAGTACTTC,CASNPGQFYEQYF
TRBJ2-1,TRBV6-6,TRBD2,many,TGTGCCAGCAGTTACTCGCTAGCGGGATCACTCAATGAGCAGTTCTTC,CASSYSLAGSLNEQFF
TRBJ2-3,TRBV15,.,.,TGTGCCACCAGCAGAGGGACTCAGGTGCAGTATTTT,CATSRGTQVQYF
TRBJ1-2,TRBV11-2,TRBD1,many,TGTGCCAGCAGCCCACGGGACAGTTGGAGCTATGGCTACACCTTC,CASSPRDSWSYGYTF